Here is one TCR beta chain with its context. The CDR3 loop spans 17 amino acids. J gave up 1 base and V 4 bases, and 5 bases lay outside the gene matches. The germline gives CDR1 MDHEN, CDR2 SYDVKM. Researchers prepared the TCRbeta library using unique molecular identifiers, the study reports. Via MiXCR, TCRdb re-called the PCR reads, giving one row per CDR3 protein. This repertoire shows more than 400,000 distinct CDR3 sequences, approximately 41% found once; its top ten account for under 30%. The data are from a study of T-cell reconstitution after alpha-beta-depleted transplantation in children. The origin of this receptor is a girl aged 2-10 years with aplastic anemia, due to receive a stem cell transplant. This specimen was PBMCs, taken before TCRalphabeta/CD19-depleted stem cell transplant. This chain links TRBV28 with TRBJ2-4, with 12 bases fitting TRBD2. The CDR3 protein is CASSSHGLAGAKNIQYF. The CDR3 DNA reads as TGTGCCAGCAGTTCACACGGACTAGCGGGGGCCAAAAACATTCAGTACTTC.